The rows below give T cell receptor beta chains drawn from one sample of a study of vaccination effects on CD4 cells after COVID-19. Their antigens are not known. The repertoire was sequenced with immunoSEQ multiplex PCR; TCRdb's copy has only in-frame clones and lacks some. The sample carries approximately 22,000 clones, around 75% recorded once. Specimen: CD4+ T cells from PBMCs cultured with HCoV-NL63 spike peptides, collected before COVID-19 vaccination. These receptors were taken from a human donor who received a COVID-19 vaccine. CDR3s include the opening cysteine and the closing phenylalanine or tryptophan. Each record gives: clone size, D gene, V gene, CDR3 length, J gene, CDR3 DNA, CDR3 protein. The D gene is left open where the match is weak. Clone size is given for some rows only: seen once, a few or many times, or a class if the clone is expanded.

>NA|TRBD1|TRBV28|17|TRBJ1-1
TGTGCCAGCAGTTTACCGCCGGGACAGGCTTTAAACACTGAAGCTTTCTTT
CASSLPPGQALNTEAFF
>few|TRBD2|TRBV6-5|15|TRBJ2-7
TGTGCCAGCAGTTATACTAGCGGGAGTGTCTACGAGCAGTACTTC
CASSYTSGSVYEQYF
>large|NA|TRBV6-2/TRBV6-3|12|TRBJ2-7
TGTGCCAGCAGTTCCCCTCCGTACGAGCAGTACTTC
CASSSPPYEQYF
>NA|TRBD1|TRBV27|14|TRBJ1-5
TGTGCCAGCAGTTTAATGGCAGGGGGTCAGCCCCAGCATTTT
CASSLMAGGQPQHF
>NA|NA|TRBV4-1|18|TRBJ1-5
TGCGCCAGCAGCCAAGACCCCCCCGGGGGGCTTAGCAATCAGCCCCAGCATTTT
CASSQDPPGGLSNQPQHF
>NA|NA|TRBV6-5|14|TRBJ2-1
TGTGCCAGCAGTTACTCTGCCGGTTACAATGAGCAGTTCTTC
CASSYSAGYNEQFF
>NA|TRBD2|TRBV2|20|TRBJ2-5
TGTGCCAGCAGTGAAGCGACCTGGACTAGCGGGAAACACTCAGAAGAGACCCAGTACTTC
CASSEATWTSGKHSEETQYF
>few|TRBD1|TRBV28|16|TRBJ1-3
TGTGCCAGCAGTTCGATAACAGGGGCCTCTGGAAACACCATATATTTT
CASSSITGASGNTIYF
>NA|TRBD2|TRBV30|12|TRBJ2-5
TGTGCACCACTAGCGGACCAAGAGACCCAGTACTTC
CAPLADQETQYF
>few|NA|TRBV7-9|14|TRBJ1-5
TGTGCCAGCAGCTCAGGGTACAGCAATCAGCCCCAGCATTTT
CASSSGYSNQPQHF
>NA|NA|TRBV6-2/TRBV6-3|15|TRBJ1-1
TGTGCCAGCAGCCCGCGGTCCGGAGGGAACACTGAAGCTTTCTTT
CASSPRSGGNTEAFF
>once|NA|TRBV4-3|16|TRBJ1-4
TGCGCCAGCAGCCAAGTATCGGCAGACTCTAATGAAAAACTGTTTTTT
CASSQVSADSNEKLFF
>NA|TRBD1|TRBV3-1/TRBV3-2|14|TRBJ1-2
TGTGCCAGCAGCGGAGGGGGGACAGGGAACGGCTACACCTTC
CASSGGGTGNGYTF
>NA|NA|TRBV30|16|TRBJ1-6
TGTGCCTGGAGTGTACCCGGGTCACCCTTTGGTTCACCCCTCCACTTT
CAWSVPGSPFGSPLHF
>NA|NA|TRBV20-1|14|TRBJ1-2
TGCAGTGCTAGTGTAGGGGTTACTAACTATGGCTACACCTTC
CSASVGVTNYGYTF
>NA|NA|TRBV7-7|16|TRBJ2-1
TGTGCTAGCAGCCCCGGACGGACTATTACCTACAATGAGCAGTTCTTC
CASSPGRTITYNEQFF
>NA|TRBD1|TRBV7-2|15|TRBJ2-7
TGTGCCAGCAGCTTGACCCGGGGACAGGGCTACGAGCAGTACTTC
CASSLTRGQGYEQYF
>once|NA|TRBV6-5|13|TRBJ1-5
TGTGCCAGCAGAGACACACCCAATCAGCCCCAGCATTTT
CASRDTPNQPQHF
>NA|TRBD1|TRBV2|15|TRBJ1-6
TGTGCCAGCAGCCGGGACAGGGGGGATAATTCACCCCTCCACTTT
CASSRDRGDNSPLHF
>few|TRBD2|TRBV7-9|15|TRBJ2-2
TGTGCCAGCAGCCAGAGTAGCGGGAGGGCCGGGGAGCTGTTTTTT
CASSQSSGRAGELFF
>NA|NA|TRBV6-2/TRBV6-3|12|TRBJ1-4
TGTGCCAGCAGTCCCGTCGATGAAAAACTGTTTTTT
CASSPVDEKLFF
>NA|TRBD1|TRBV5-6|16|TRBJ2-7
TGTGCCAGCAGCTTCTGGCTGTCGAGCAGGGGGCCGGAGCAGTACTTC
CASSFWLSSRGPEQYF
>NA|NA|TRBV3-1/TRBV3-2|17|TRBJ2-1
TGTGCCAGCAGCCCACCTAGGAGAGCGAGCTCCTACAATGAGCAGTTCTTC
CASSPPRRASSYNEQFF
>NA|NA|TRBV27|15|TRBJ1-2
TGTGCCAGCAGTTCCTGGCAGGGCTACCGCGGGGGCTACACCTTC
CASSSWQGYRGGYTF
>NA|TRBD2|TRBV5-1|16|TRBJ2-7
TGCGCCAGCAGCTTGGTTGAGCGGGGGAGCTCCTACGAGCAGTACTTC
CASSLVERGSSYEQYF
>few|NA|TRBV28|15|TRBJ2-7
TGTGCCAGCAGTTTATGGGGGGGCCGCTCCTACGAGCAGTACTTC
CASSLWGGRSYEQYF
>NA|TRBD1|TRBV24-1|14|TRBJ2-5
TGTGCCACCAGTGATCGTGACAGGGGAGAGACCCAGTACTTC
CATSDRDRGETQYF
>NA|TRBD1|TRBV9|17|TRBJ1-3
TGTGCCAGCAGCGTATCGGGACAGACATACTCTGGAAACACCATATATTTT
CASSVSGQTYSGNTIYF
>NA|NA|TRBV28|11|TRBJ1-2
TGTGCCAGCAGTGTTAATTTCAGGTACACCTTC
CASSVNFRYTF
>NA|NA|TRBV7-2|15|TRBJ1-4
TGTGCCAGCAGCTTATACGGAAACGGAATGGAAAAACTGTTTTTT
CASSLYGNGMEKLFF
>NA|NA|TRBV2|15|TRBJ1-2
TGTGCCAGCAGTCTACCGGGACGGAGAAACTATGGCTACACCTTC
CASSLPGRRNYGYTF
>NA|NA|TRBV10-3|14|TRBJ2-5
TGTGCCATCAGTGAGAGCACCGGGACTGAGACCCAGTACTTC
CAISESTGTETQYF
>NA|NA|TRBV14|15|TRBJ1-2
TGTGCCAGCAGCCAAGATGTCGCCAGAGGGTATGGCTACACCTTC
CASSQDVARGYGYTF
>NA|TRBD2|TRBV11-3|15|TRBJ2-1
TGTGCCAGCAGCTCTAGCGGGAGTTCTTACAATGAGCAGTTCTTC
CASSSSGSSYNEQFF
>NA|TRBD1|TRBV5-6|15|TRBJ1-2
TGTGCCAGCAGCTTTCTGGGGACAGCTAACTATGGCTACACCTTC
CASSFLGTANYGYTF
>NA|NA|TRBV2|13|TRBJ1-1
TGTGCCAGCAGGGTGGACAGCGACTATGAAGCTTTCTTT
CASRVDSDYEAFF
>once|NA|TRBV24-1|15|TRBJ2-5
TGTGCCACCAGTGATCGACAGGACTACCAAGAGACCCAGTACTTC
CATSDRQDYQETQYF
>NA|TRBD2|TRBV19|14|TRBJ2-1
TGTGCCAGTAGTAAAGCCCTAGCGGGAGTTGAGCAGTTCTTC
CASSKALAGVEQFF
>NA|NA|TRBV7-2|15|TRBJ1-3
TGTGCCAGCAGCCTCACGGCGGGGTCTGGAAACACCATATATTTT
CASSLTAGSGNTIYF
>NA|NA|TRBV5-1|14|TRBJ2-7
TGCGCCAGCAGCTTGGTTCCCAGCTCCTACGAGCAGTACTTC
CASSLVPSSYEQYF
>NA|NA|TRBV7-9|14|TRBJ2-4
TGTGCCAGCAGCTTTAGCCAAACCGGGAACATTCAGTACTTC
CASSFSQTGNIQYF
>NA|NA|TRBV9|15|TRBJ1-3
TGTGCCAGCAGCAGAGGGGGGGACTCTGGAAACACCATATATTTT
CASSRGGDSGNTIYF
>NA|NA|TRBV5-4|14|TRBJ1-1
TGTGCCAGCAGCTTGGTGCAGGGAAAAACTGAAGCTTTCTTT
CASSLVQGKTEAFF
>once|NA|TRBV6-6|13|TRBJ1-1
TGTGCCAGCACCCCCGGGGGGGGCACTGAAGCTTTCTTT
CASTPGGGTEAFF
>once|NA|TRBV5-1|15|TRBJ2-6
TGCGCCAGCAGCTTACAGCCCTCTGGGGCCAACGTCCTGACTTTC
CASSLQPSGANVLTF
>NA|NA|TRBV6-5|14|TRBJ1-6
TGTGCCAGCAGTTACTCCGCAGGGAATTCACCCCTCCACTTT
CASSYSAGNSPLHF
>once|NA|TRBV6-5|15|TRBJ2-1
TGTGCCAGCAGTTTAAGGGGGAATTCCTACAATGAGCAGTTCTTC
CASSLRGNSYNEQFF
>NA|TRBD1|TRBV30|19|TRBJ1-1
TGTGCCTGGAGTGCGGCCAGGGGGCTCGAGGGTAGAAGTGCCACTGAAGCTTTCTTT
CAWSAARGLEGRSATEAFF
>NA|NA|TRBV4-2|16|TRBJ2-5
TGTGCCAGCAGCCAAGGTGGTGGCAGGGGGGGAGAGACCCAGTACTTC
CASSQGGGRGGETQYF